The rows below give T cell receptor beta chains drawn from one sample of a study of T cell changes during pregnancy in multiple sclerosis. Sequencing was performed with immunoSEQ multiplex PCR; in TCRdb, only in-frame clones are kept and a portion is missing. The sample includes some 40,000 clones, 91% of them seen just once. Material: CD4+ T cells from peripheral blood mononuclear cells, obtained in the third trimester of pregnancy. The receptors come from a female donor in good health, enrolled as a control in a pregnancy study. Each CDR3 is given with its conserved first and last residue. D genes are given only for firm matches. Clone size, where shown, is once, few, many, or a class for clones that have expanded.

abundance: -; d_gene: -; v_gene: TRBV30; j_gene: TRBJ1-2; CDR3nt: TGTGCCTGGACCGAACGGGGGTTCTCTGGCTACACCTTC; CDR3aa: CAWTERGFSGYTF
abundance: few; d_gene: -; v_gene: TRBV27; j_gene: TRBJ2-5; CDR3nt: TGTGCCCCCCCTGAGACCCAGTACTTC; CDR3aa: CAPPETQYF
abundance: -; d_gene: TRBD1; v_gene: TRBV7-9; j_gene: TRBJ1-4; CDR3nt: TGTGCCAGCAGGGGGACAGGGGAAGGCGAAAAACTGTTTTTT; CDR3aa: CASRGTGEGEKLFF
abundance: -; d_gene: TRBD2; v_gene: TRBV7-3; j_gene: TRBJ2-3; CDR3nt: TGTGCCAGCAGCGATGGAGCGGGGGTTAGCACAGATACGCAGTATTTT; CDR3aa: CASSDGAGVSTDTQYF
abundance: -; d_gene: -; v_gene: TRBV5-1; j_gene: TRBJ1-4; CDR3nt: TGCGCCAGCAGCTTGGCCGGAGTGGAAGGCGAAAAACTGTTTTTT; CDR3aa: CASSLAGVEGEKLFF
abundance: -; d_gene: TRBD1; v_gene: TRBV29-1; j_gene: TRBJ2-1; CDR3nt: TGCAGCGTTGAAGAGGCGCGGACAGGGTATGAGCAGTTCTTC; CDR3aa: CSVEEARTGYEQFF
abundance: -; d_gene: TRBD2; v_gene: TRBV7-2; j_gene: TRBJ2-1; CDR3nt: TGTGCCAGCAGCCCGACTAGCGGCTACAATGAGCAGTTCTTC; CDR3aa: CASSPTSGYNEQFF
abundance: -; d_gene: -; v_gene: TRBV6-5; j_gene: TRBJ2-4; CDR3nt: TGTGCCAGCAGTTCCACTCACGAGCCGCCGTACATTCAGTACTTC; CDR3aa: CASSSTHEPPYIQYF
abundance: -; d_gene: -; v_gene: TRBV18; j_gene: TRBJ2-1; CDR3nt: TGTGCCAGCTCACCAGCGCAGCGGGAGCAGTTCTTC; CDR3aa: CASSPAQREQFF
abundance: -; d_gene: TRBD1; v_gene: TRBV5-4; j_gene: TRBJ2-7; CDR3nt: TGTGCCAGCAGCTCGAACCGGGACAGGGACCACGAGCAGTACTTC; CDR3aa: CASSSNRDRDHEQYF
abundance: -; d_gene: -; v_gene: TRBV7-9; j_gene: TRBJ1-3; CDR3nt: TGTGCCAGCAGCTTAATAGGGGCTGGAAACACCATATATTTT; CDR3aa: CASSLIGAGNTIYF
abundance: once; d_gene: TRBD2; v_gene: TRBV7-6; j_gene: TRBJ2-3; CDR3nt: TGTGCCAGCAGCAGGACTAGCGGGAGAACAGATACGCAGTATTTT; CDR3aa: CASSRTSGRTDTQYF
abundance: -; d_gene: TRBD2; v_gene: TRBV14; j_gene: TRBJ2-7; CDR3nt: TGTGCCAGCAGCCCTTTACTACCGCCGGGACTAGCGGGATCCTGGAAGTACTTC; CDR3aa: CASSPLLPPGLAGSWKYF
abundance: -; d_gene: -; v_gene: TRBV2; j_gene: TRBJ2-3; CDR3nt: TGTGCCAGCAGTGTCCGGGATACGCAGTATTTT; CDR3aa: CASSVRDTQYF
abundance: -; d_gene: TRBD1; v_gene: TRBV7-2; j_gene: TRBJ1-2; CDR3nt: TGTGCCAGCAGCGTACAGGGGCTCGACTATGGCTACACCTTC; CDR3aa: CASSVQGLDYGYTF
abundance: -; d_gene: TRBD2; v_gene: TRBV18; j_gene: TRBJ2-1; CDR3nt: TGTGCCAGCTCATCCGGACTAGCGGGAGTTGTTGAGCAGTTCTTC; CDR3aa: CASSSGLAGVVEQFF
abundance: -; d_gene: TRBD2; v_gene: TRBV6-5; j_gene: TRBJ2-3; CDR3nt: TGTGCCAGCAGTCCTCCACTAGCGGGGGGTTATGAGCAGTATTTT; CDR3aa: CASSPPLAGGYEQYF
abundance: -; d_gene: TRBD1; v_gene: TRBV19; j_gene: TRBJ2-7; CDR3nt: TGTGCCAGTAGTACCACGACAGGGGGCGGCGAGCAGTACTTC; CDR3aa: CASSTTTGGGEQYF
abundance: -; d_gene: TRBD2; v_gene: TRBV4-3; j_gene: TRBJ2-5; CDR3nt: TGCGCCAGCAGCCTCGGACTAGCGGGTATGGAGACCCAGTACTTC; CDR3aa: CASSLGLAGMETQYF
abundance: -; d_gene: TRBD2; v_gene: TRBV7-9; j_gene: TRBJ2-1; CDR3nt: TGTGCCAGCAGCCCGGGGACTAGCAATGAGCAGTTCTTC; CDR3aa: CASSPGTSNEQFF
abundance: -; d_gene: -; v_gene: TRBV10-3; j_gene: TRBJ2-3; CDR3nt: TGTGCCATCAGGGGGGCCTTTAGCACAGATACGCAGTATTTT; CDR3aa: CAIRGAFSTDTQYF
abundance: -; d_gene: TRBD2; v_gene: TRBV29-1; j_gene: TRBJ2-7; CDR3nt: TGCAGCGTTGAGCTGACTAGCGGGAAAAGCTACGAGCAGTACTTC; CDR3aa: CSVELTSGKSYEQYF
abundance: -; d_gene: TRBD2; v_gene: TRBV18; j_gene: TRBJ2-7; CDR3nt: TGTGCCAGCTCACTACGTCCGACTAGCGGGGGGAGTTACGAGCAGTACTTC; CDR3aa: CASSLRPTSGGSYEQYF
abundance: -; d_gene: -; v_gene: TRBV14; j_gene: TRBJ1-1; CDR3nt: TGTGCCAGCAGTCCGACGGGGGGAATCACTGAAGCTTTCTTT; CDR3aa: CASSPTGGITEAFF
abundance: -; d_gene: TRBD1; v_gene: TRBV5-4; j_gene: TRBJ1-2; CDR3nt: TGTGCCAGCAGCTTGGTTAAGACAGGGAACGGCTACACCTTC; CDR3aa: CASSLVKTGNGYTF
abundance: -; d_gene: -; v_gene: TRBV6-6; j_gene: TRBJ1-5; CDR3nt: TGTGCCAGCAGTTACGTGACTGAAGATCAGCCCCAGCATTTT; CDR3aa: CASSYVTEDQPQHF
abundance: -; d_gene: -; v_gene: TRBV11-3; j_gene: TRBJ1-5; CDR3nt: TGTGCCAGCAGCGCCCAGGGTGGTCGCAATCAGCCCCAGCATTTT; CDR3aa: CASSAQGGRNQPQHF
abundance: -; d_gene: -; v_gene: TRBV5-1; j_gene: TRBJ2-5; CDR3nt: TGCGCCAGCAGCACAGACCAAGAGACCCAGTACTTC; CDR3aa: CASSTDQETQYF
abundance: -; d_gene: -; v_gene: TRBV6-1; j_gene: TRBJ1-5; CDR3nt: TGTGCCACCCGGGGCGGGAACCATCAGCCCCAGCATTTT; CDR3aa: CATRGGNHQPQHF
abundance: -; d_gene: TRBD1; v_gene: TRBV4-3; j_gene: TRBJ1-1; CDR3nt: TGCGCCAGCAGCCAAGACCCCGACAGGGGGGAAGCTTTCTTT; CDR3aa: CASSQDPDRGEAFF
abundance: few; d_gene: -; v_gene: TRBV7-2; j_gene: TRBJ2-5; CDR3nt: TGTGCCAGCAGCTTAGGGGGGGATGCGACCCAGTACTTC; CDR3aa: CASSLGGDATQYF
abundance: -; d_gene: TRBD1; v_gene: TRBV6-5; j_gene: TRBJ1-5; CDR3nt: TGTGCCAGCAGGCGACAGGGCGGTCAGCCCCAGCATTTT; CDR3aa: CASRRQGGQPQHF
abundance: once; d_gene: -; v_gene: TRBV5-6; j_gene: TRBJ1-1; CDR3nt: TGTGCCAGCAGCTTGGGTTCCCGGGGTATGAACACTGAAGCTTTCTTT; CDR3aa: CASSLGSRGMNTEAFF
abundance: -; d_gene: -; v_gene: TRBV7-3; j_gene: TRBJ1-2; CDR3nt: TGTGCCAGCAGCGTGGACGGCGGGGCCTATGGCTACACCTTC; CDR3aa: CASSVDGGAYGYTF
abundance: -; d_gene: TRBD2; v_gene: TRBV7-2; j_gene: TRBJ2-3; CDR3nt: TGTGCCAGCAGCTTCCCCGCTAGCGGGAGAAGACAGACGCAGTATTTT; CDR3aa: CASSFPASGRRQTQYF
abundance: -; d_gene: -; v_gene: TRBV7-2; j_gene: TRBJ1-1; CDR3nt: TGTGCCAGCAGCCGGGGGAACACTGAAGCTTTCTTT; CDR3aa: CASSRGNTEAFF
abundance: -; d_gene: -; v_gene: TRBV4-1; j_gene: TRBJ1-1; CDR3nt: TGCGCCAGCAGATCGGGACGGAGGGAAACTGAAGCTTTCTTT; CDR3aa: CASRSGRRETEAFF
abundance: -; d_gene: TRBD2; v_gene: TRBV9; j_gene: TRBJ2-7; CDR3nt: TGTGCCAGCAGCGTAGCTCCAGCGGGAGGGATAGGCGAGCAGTACTTC; CDR3aa: CASSVAPAGGIGEQYF
abundance: -; d_gene: -; v_gene: TRBV7-8; j_gene: TRBJ2-7; CDR3nt: TGTGCCAGCAGCCCCCGTCGGGGAGGAGCCTCCTACGAGCAGTACTTC; CDR3aa: CASSPRRGGASYEQYF
abundance: -; d_gene: -; v_gene: TRBV5-1; j_gene: TRBJ1-1; CDR3nt: TGCGCCAGCAGCTTGGAACAGAACACTGAAGCTTTCTTT; CDR3aa: CASSLEQNTEAFF
abundance: few; d_gene: TRBD2; v_gene: TRBV9; j_gene: TRBJ2-7; CDR3nt: TGTGCCAGCAGCCGCGAGTCGAGGCTAGCGGGAAGTTCCGGGTCCTACGAGCAGTACTTC; CDR3aa: CASSRESRLAGSSGSYEQYF